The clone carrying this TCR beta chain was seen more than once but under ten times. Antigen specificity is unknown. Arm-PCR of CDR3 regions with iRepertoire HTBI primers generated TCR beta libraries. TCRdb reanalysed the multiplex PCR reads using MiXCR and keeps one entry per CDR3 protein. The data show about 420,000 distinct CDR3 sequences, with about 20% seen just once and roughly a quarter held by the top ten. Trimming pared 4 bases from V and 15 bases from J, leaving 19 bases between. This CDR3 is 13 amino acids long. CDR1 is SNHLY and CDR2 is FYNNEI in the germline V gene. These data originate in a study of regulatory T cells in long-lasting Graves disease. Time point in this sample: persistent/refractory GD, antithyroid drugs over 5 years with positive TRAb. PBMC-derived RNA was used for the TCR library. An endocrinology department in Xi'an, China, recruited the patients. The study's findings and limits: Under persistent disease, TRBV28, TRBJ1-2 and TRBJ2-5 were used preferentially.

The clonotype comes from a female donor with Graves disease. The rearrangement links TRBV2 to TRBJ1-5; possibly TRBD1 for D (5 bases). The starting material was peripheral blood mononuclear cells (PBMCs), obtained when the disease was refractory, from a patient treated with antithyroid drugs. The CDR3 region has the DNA TGTGCCAGCAGTGGGTACCGGGACGGAAGGTTGCATTTT. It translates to CASSGYRDGRLHF.